This T cell receptor beta chain was documented in a study of CD8 T cells in ankylosing spondylitis (dated by TCRdb to 2015 to 2018). Concerning the study at large: T cell receptor beta repertoires were profiled in healthy donors and ankylosing spondylitis patients so that disease-linked TCR variants could be found. The full study cohort was made up of 25 ankylosing spondylitis patients and about a hundred healthy donors. Samples of peripheral blood were taken, and for ankylosing spondylitis patients, synovial fluid was collected as well.

The instrument given in TCRdb is Illumina HiSeq 2500. Quantitative 5'-RACE with molecular barcodes was the method used to prepare the TCR beta libraries. Per the source publication's procedure: A new computational method, built on a probabilistic model of VDJ rearrangement, was used to identify disease-linked TCR variants. The raw public data were reprocessed by TCRdb itself: fastp quality trimming at Q25, MiXCR clonotype calling, in-frame beta chains only. One record per CDR3 amino acid sequence lists the most common genes and DNA. The V and J calls were determined by TCRdb, not by the authors. The table for this sample lists 300,000 to 400,000 distinct CDR3 sequences; roughly 14% of them were counted only once. Of the sample, about 1.1% is held by the ten largest clones. A word on this clonotype: The antigen this receptor binds is unknown. Per-base qualities were not stored, and no clone one base away is much larger.

General conclusions and limits of the study: In peripheral blood, the disease-linked clones were found at relatively low frequencies and had a CD8+ phenotype. Some motif variants were previously reported in synovial fluid and blood of reactive arthritis patients, suggesting common disease-initiation mechanisms. According to the report, matched synovial fluid samples from ankylosing spondylitis patients were significantly enriched for the disease-linked clones. Blood from ankylosing spondylitis patients appeared to be characterized by a TCR beta motif composed of under 10 highly homologous amino acid variants.

The sequenced material came from blood, either unsorted or a sorted T cell fraction (not recorded which). The receptor was derived from a male donor with ankylosing spondylitis or in good health (not recorded which).

The CDR3 sequence is CASSLGVWNEQFF. DNA sequence: TGTGCCAGCAGCTTAGGAGTGTGGAATGAGCAGTTCTTC. The sequence links TRBV7-2 to TRBJ2-1; the D gene lacks a confident call. From cysteine to phenylalanine, the CDR3 is 13 amino acids long. The CDR3 DNA has 39 bases and is translated from base 1. V and J are truncated by 1 base and 7 bases respectively, leaving an intervening sequence of 8 bases. CDR1 and CDR2 (SGHTA, FQGNSA) derive from the germline V gene.